This TCR beta chain derives from a study of cytotoxic CD8 clonotypes in ibrutinib-treated CLL. The study's findings and limits: Progressing patients had sampling times that differed from those of sustained-remission patients.

To note about this clone: Its antigen is currently unknown.

The CDR3 sequence is 14 residues long. Between the trimmed V and J ends, which lost 6 bases and 4 bases, there was a span of 15 bases. Germline V gene lookup returns CDR1 MNHEY and CDR2 SMNVEV (reference sequence). Method: immunoSEQ multiplex PCR; TCRdb's copy keeps in-frame clones and lacks some. The sample consists of around 140,000 clones, over 75% of them appearing once. The sample consisted of PBMCs, taken after 24 months of ibrutinib treatment. The chain is built from TRBV27 and TRBJ1-1; D is unclear. The origin of this receptor is a human donor with chronic lymphocytic leukemia. This chain's CDR3 is CASSWERRGTEAFF. The DNA of the CDR3 is TGTGCCAGCAGCTGGGAGCGCCGGGGCACTGAAGCTTTCTTT.